A selection of T cell receptor beta chains follows, all from one sample in a study of response to subunit inactivated influenza vaccine. TCRdb re-called the RT-PCR reads through MiXCR, storing one row per CDR3 protein. The sample has 650,000 to 800,000 distinct CDR3 sequences, 18% seen once. The material was PBMCs from blood, obtained 4 to 6 days after vaccination. The receptor set was obtained from a man aged 50-60 years who received an inactivated influenza vaccine. Both conserved end residues are part of each CDR3. A D gene is named only where the DNA matches it firmly. Expanded clones are given a class, and other clones once, few, many or no size at all.

size	V	J	D	DNA	CDR3
few	TRBV7-8	TRBJ2-3	-	TGTGCCAGCAGCCCAAGACTAGGGACGGGTACAGATACGCAGTATTTT	CASSPRLGTGTDTQYF
-	TRBV6-1	TRBJ1-2	-	TGTGCCAGCAGCCCCCTCCCTGTTTTCGATGGCTACACCTTC	CASSPLPVFDGYTF
-	TRBV20-1	TRBJ2-5	-	TGCAGTGCTAGAAATTCCAGGGCCGGTCTCCAAGAGACCCAGTACTTC	CSARNSRAGLQETQYF
few	TRBV15	TRBJ2-2	-	TGTGCCACGGGGAACACCGGGGAGCTGTTTTTT	CATGNTGELFF
few	TRBV12-3/TRBV12-4	TRBJ2-5	-	TGTGCCAGCGCCTGGGGAGAGACCCAGTACTTC	CASAWGETQYF
-	TRBV20-1	TRBJ2-5	-	TGCAGTGCTAGAGACGCGATAATTGGGATTGGGTCCCAGTACTTC	CSARDAIIGIGSQYF
few	TRBV12-3/TRBV12-4	TRBJ2-1	TRBD2	TGTGCCAGCAGTTTCCAGACTAGCGGGGGTTATCAGTTCTTC	CASSFQTSGGYQFF
-	TRBV12-3/TRBV12-4	TRBJ2-1	TRBD1	TGTGCCAGCAGTGGGACAGTCGCCTACAATGAGCAGTTCTTC	CASSGTVAYNEQFF
-	TRBV20-1	TRBJ2-2	-	TGCAGTGCCCTACAACCGGGGCCCACCGGGGAGCTGTTTTTT	CSALQPGPTGELFF
-	TRBV6-2/TRBV6-3	TRBJ2-1	-	TGTGCCAGCAAACCTGGTGGGAGCTCCTACAATGAGCAGTTCTTC	CASKPGGSSYNEQFF
few	TRBV6-5	TRBJ2-2	-	TGTGCCAGCAGTTACTCCGGGGGCCGCACCGGGGAGCTGTTTTTT	CASSYSGGRTGELFF
many	TRBV20-1	TRBJ2-1	TRBD2	TGCAGCGCCCGCGGGAGGAGCTCCTACAATGAGCAGTTCTTC	CSARGRSSYNEQFF
few	TRBV7-2	TRBJ2-5	-	TGTGCCAGCAGCTTATATCGCCGCAGGGAAGAGACCCAGTACTTC	CASSLYRRREETQYF
-	TRBV9	TRBJ2-3	-	TGTGCCAGCAGCGTCGCCGGGAGTTCAGATACGCAGTATTTT	CASSVAGSSDTQYF